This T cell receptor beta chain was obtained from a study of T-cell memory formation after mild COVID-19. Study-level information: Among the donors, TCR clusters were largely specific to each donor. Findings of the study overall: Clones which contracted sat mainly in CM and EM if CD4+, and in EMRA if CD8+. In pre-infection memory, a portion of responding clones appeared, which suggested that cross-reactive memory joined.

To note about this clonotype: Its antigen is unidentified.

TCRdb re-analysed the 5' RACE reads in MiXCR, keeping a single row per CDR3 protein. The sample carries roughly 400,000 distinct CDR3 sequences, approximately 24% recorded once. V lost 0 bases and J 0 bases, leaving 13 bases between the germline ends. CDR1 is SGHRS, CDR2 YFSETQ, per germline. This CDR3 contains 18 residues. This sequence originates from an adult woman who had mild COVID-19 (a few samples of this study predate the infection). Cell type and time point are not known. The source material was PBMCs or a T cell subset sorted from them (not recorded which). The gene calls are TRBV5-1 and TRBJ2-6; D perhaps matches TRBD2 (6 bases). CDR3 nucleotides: TGCGCCAGCAGCTTGGTGGCGGGATCCTTCTCTGGGGCCAACGTCCTGACTTTC. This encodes CASSLVAGSFSGANVLTF.